This TCR beta chain was retrieved from a study of OX40 agonist ivuxolimab in advanced cancers. Study-level background: Ivuxolimab was a fully human IgG2 agonistic monoclonal antibody targeting the costimulatory receptor OX40 (CD134). Of the 50 to 55 patients in dose escalation, about 20 had hepatocellular carcinoma, approximately 15 had melanoma, 9 had renal cell carcinoma and 9 had head and neck cancer. A male proportion of roughly 80% and a mean age of 60 years, ranging from roughly 20 to 80, were recorded for the dose-escalation cohort. The purpose of peripheral TCRbeta sequencing was to test whether ivuxolimab changed TCR sequence diversity and led to clonal T-cell expansion. Intravenous ivuxolimab was administered to patients every 2 weeks at six dose levels: 0.01, 0.1, 0.3, 1.5, 3 and 10 mg/kg. Partial responses were achieved by three dose-escalation patients, of whom one had hepatocellular carcinoma and two had cutaneous melanoma. Patients were allowed to have had prior anti-PD-1, anti-PD-L1 or anti-CTLA-4 therapy, and roughly 40% of the dose-escalation patients had been treated with checkpoint inhibitors. The paper covers the monotherapy dose-escalation part of the phase I ivuxolimab trial, which included N ≈ 57 patients.

Results the study describes overall, beyond this receptor: After ivuxolimab, more expanded clones were found on average in CD8+ T cells than in CD4+ T cells. Clonal expansion of both CD4+ and CD8+ blood T cells was observed from baseline to week 6 at doses 0.1 to 3.0 mg/kg. Low levels of normalized T-cell clonal expansion were also seen in some nonresponding patients. The antigen specificity of the peripheral T cells that underwent clonal expansion was not determined. In the 0.1-3.0 mg/kg groups, partial responders had among the lowest normalized peripheral clonal expansion, particularly in CD8+ T cells.

To sequence the TCRbeta CDR3 region, genomic DNA was isolated from the sorted cells. TCRbeta CDR3 regions were sequenced using the immunoSEQ Assay. Here the immuneACCESS table is served through TCRdb, limited to in-frame sequences with V and J called. Missing clones are a known gap in these copies; in checked studies unresolved V genes cover under half, and the rest lacks a known reason. The sample records 50,000 or so clones, more than 65% of which are singletons. About 1.9% of the sample is in the top ten clones. V is shortened by 0 bases, J by 4 bases, and the region joining them spans 10 bases. Including cysteine and phenylalanine, the CDR3 has 14 amino acids. Just the 42-base CDR3 DNA is kept, in frame starting at base 1. Taken from the germline V gene, the CDR1 and CDR2 loops are SGHRS and YFSETQ. The trial excluded patients who had a history of autoimmune disease or who were on systemic immunosuppression. Peripheral blood for TCR sequencing was drawn from every dose cohort at baseline, at cycle 4 day 1 and at cycle 7 day 1. The samples were taken from a phase I, first-in-human, multicenter, open-label dose-escalation trial of ivuxolimab. Adults with locally advanced or metastatic head and neck squamous cell, hepatocellular, melanoma or renal cell carcinoma were enrolled in the trial. Before TCR sequencing, CD4+ and CD8+ T cells were separately sorted from peripheral blood.

Comment on this clone: Its recognized antigen is unknown. Base qualities are not provided; no much larger clone lies one nucleotide away.

This material consisted of CD4+ or CD8+ T cells sorted from blood, taken in a trial of the OX40 agonist ivuxolimab. Recombination connected TRBV5-1 to TRBJ1-2, and the D gene may be TRBD1, 5 bases matching. The clonotype was recovered from an adult with an advanced solid tumor such as melanoma, head and neck, liver or kidney cancer. CDR3 reads: CASSLGQPIYGYTF. Read as DNA, the sequence is TGCGCCAGCAGCTTGGGACAGCCGATCTATGGCTACACCTTC.